The source of this TCR beta chain is a study of sequential checkpoint blockade in melanoma. Overall study: After both sequences, patients received maintenance nivolumab.

Germline V gene lookup returns CDR1 LNHDA and CDR2 SQIVND (reference sequence). Trimming removed 4 bases from V and 6 bases from J, with 13 bases in between. The CDR3 consists of 14 residues. Indicated treatment: randomized to nivolumab then ipilimumab (arm A) or the reverse (arm B). From thawed PBMCs, live CD3+CD8+ cells negative for CD19 and CD56 were sorted. The protocol was immunoSEQ multiplex PCR, while the TCRdb copy is restricted to in-frame clones and leaves out a portion. The table shows thousands of clones, with 48% occurring only once. The sequence was obtained from a human patient with melanoma. Some clones in this sample may be carry-over from other donors' samples. V is TRBV19 and J is TRBJ1-5, with D possibly matching TRBD1 (5 bases). The sample in question was CD8+ T cells sorted from blood (inferred from file names), obtained from a patient given nivolumab and ipilimumab in sequence. The CDR3 DNA reads TGTGCCAGTAGTAGAATCCCAGGGCGTCAGCCCCAGCATTTT. This gives the protein CASSRIPGRQPQHF.